This TCR beta chain derives from a study of shared clonotypes between healthy human individuals. Naive-designated CD8 cells lacked CD45RO, were positively enriched for CCR7, and omitted terminally differentiated effector memory CD45RA+ cells. Among the donors, all were Caucasian adults who lived in Nashville, Tennessee. The J segment lost 6 bases and the V segment lost 3 bases, leaving 11 bases of the junction unmatched. Germline V gene sequence: CDR1 SGHAT, CDR2 FQDESV (reference sequence). The CDR3 is 17 amino acids. Here immunoSEQ multiplex PCR was the method, and the copy in TCRdb shows in-frame clones only, minus some. The sample carries around 600,000 clones, around 95% recorded once.

Material for sequencing was naive CD8+ T cells sorted from blood. The V gene is TRBV11-1, the J gene TRBJ2-3; 11 positions agree with TRBD1. The clonotype originates from a woman in her 30s in good health. The chain's CDR3 is CASSFSARDRGMDTQYF. The CDR3 DNA is TGTGCCAGCAGCTTCTCCGCGAGGGACAGGGGGATGGATACGCAGTATTTT.